The entry below gives a single T cell receptor beta chain sequence along with its context. The data stem from a study of T cell responses to AZD1222 COVID-19 vaccine. Assay: immunoSEQ multiplex PCR; the TCRdb copy retains only in-frame clones and omits some. Here the sample spans 120,000 or so clones, 88% being singletons. This sample comprised peripheral blood, obtained on day 0 of AZD1222 vaccination. The clonotype was recovered from an adult in good health.

CDR3 protein: CASNGQGVTGANVLTF. CDR3 DNA sequence: TGTGCCAGCAACGGCCAGGGGGTTACTGGGGCCAACGTCCTGACTTTC. The chain uses TRBV6-4 and TRBJ2-6; 7 bases line up with TRBD1. With V trimmed by 7 bases and J by 2 bases, 8 bases remained unmatched. The CDR3 consists of 16 residues. Germline-derived CDR1 and CDR2 are MRHNA and SNTAGT.